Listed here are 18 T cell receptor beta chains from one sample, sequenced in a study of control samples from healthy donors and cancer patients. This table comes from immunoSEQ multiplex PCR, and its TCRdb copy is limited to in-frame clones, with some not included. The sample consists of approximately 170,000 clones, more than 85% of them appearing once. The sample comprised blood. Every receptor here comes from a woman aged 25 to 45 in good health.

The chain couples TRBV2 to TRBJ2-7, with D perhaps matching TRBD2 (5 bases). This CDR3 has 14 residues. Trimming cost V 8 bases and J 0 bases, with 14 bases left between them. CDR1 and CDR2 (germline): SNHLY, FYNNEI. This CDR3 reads CASRPSGSSYEQYF. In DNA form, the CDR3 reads TGTGCCAGCCGACCGAGTGGGAGCTCCTACGAGCAGTACTTC.

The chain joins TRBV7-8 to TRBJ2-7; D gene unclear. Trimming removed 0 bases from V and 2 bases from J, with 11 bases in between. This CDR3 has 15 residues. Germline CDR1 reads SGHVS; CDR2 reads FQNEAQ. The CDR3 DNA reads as TGTGCCAGCAGCTTAGCGGTGCCAGGTCCCTACGAGCAGTACTTC. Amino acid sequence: CASSLAVPGPYEQYF. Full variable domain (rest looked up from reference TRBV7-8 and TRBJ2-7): GAGVSQSPRYKVAKRGQDVALRCDPISGHVSLFWYQQALGQGPEFLTYFQNEAQLDKSGLPSDRFFAERPEGSVSTLKIQRTQQEDSAVYLCASSLAVPGPYEQYFGPGTRLTVT.

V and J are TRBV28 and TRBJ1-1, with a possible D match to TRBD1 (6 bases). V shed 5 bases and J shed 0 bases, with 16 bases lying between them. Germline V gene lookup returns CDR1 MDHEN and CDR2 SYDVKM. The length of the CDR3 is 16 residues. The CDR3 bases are TGTGCCAGCAGTCCCTCGGACAGCCAGCTGAACACTGAAGCTTTCTTT. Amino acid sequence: CASSPSDSQLNTEAFF.

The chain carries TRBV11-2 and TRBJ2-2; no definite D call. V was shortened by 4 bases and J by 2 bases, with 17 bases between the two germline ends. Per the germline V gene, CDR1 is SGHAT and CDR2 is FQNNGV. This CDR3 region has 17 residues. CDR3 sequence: CASSSNPSRHNTGELFF. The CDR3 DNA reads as TGTGCCAGCAGCTCCAACCCTTCTAGGCACAACACCGGGGAGCTGTTTTTT.

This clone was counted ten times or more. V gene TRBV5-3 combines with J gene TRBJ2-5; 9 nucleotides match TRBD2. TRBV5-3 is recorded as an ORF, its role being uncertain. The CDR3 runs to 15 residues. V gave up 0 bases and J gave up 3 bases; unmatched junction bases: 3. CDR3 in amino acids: CARSLGGREKETQYF. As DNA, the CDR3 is TGTGCCAGAAGCTTGGGCGGGAGGGAGAAAGAGACCCAGTACTTC.

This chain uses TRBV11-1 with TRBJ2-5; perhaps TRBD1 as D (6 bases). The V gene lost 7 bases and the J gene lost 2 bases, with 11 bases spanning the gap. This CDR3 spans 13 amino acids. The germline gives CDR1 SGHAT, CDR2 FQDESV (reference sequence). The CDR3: CASTRQAQETQYF. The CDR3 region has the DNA TGTGCCAGCACCCGACAGGCTCAAGAGACCCAGTACTTC.

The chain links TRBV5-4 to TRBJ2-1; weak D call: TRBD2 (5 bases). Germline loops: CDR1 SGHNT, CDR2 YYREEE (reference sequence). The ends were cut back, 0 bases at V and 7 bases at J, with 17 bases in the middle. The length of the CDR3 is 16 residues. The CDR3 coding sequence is TGTGCCAGCAGCTTGGGTCCTACTATAGCGAATAATGAGCAGTTCTTC. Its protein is CASSLGPTIANNEQFF. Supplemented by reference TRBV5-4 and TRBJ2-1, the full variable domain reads ETGVTQSPTHLIKTRGQQVTLRCSSQSGHNTVSWYQQALGQGPQFIFQYYREEENGRGNFPPRFSGLQFPNYSSELNVNALELDDSALYLCASSLGPTIANNEQFFGPGTRLTVL.

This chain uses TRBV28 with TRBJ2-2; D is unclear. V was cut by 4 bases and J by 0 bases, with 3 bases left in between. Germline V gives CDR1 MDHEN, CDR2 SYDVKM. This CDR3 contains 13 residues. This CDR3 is CASSSANTGELFF. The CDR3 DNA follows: TGTGCCAGCAGTTCCGCGAACACCGGGGAGCTGTTTTTT.

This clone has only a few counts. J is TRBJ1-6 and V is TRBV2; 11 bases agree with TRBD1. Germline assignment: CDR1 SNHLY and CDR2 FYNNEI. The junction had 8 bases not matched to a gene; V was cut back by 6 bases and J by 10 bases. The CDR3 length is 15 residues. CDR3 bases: TGTGCCAGCAGATCGGACAGGGGGCGATACTCACCCCTCCACTTT. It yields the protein CASRSDRGRYSPLHF.

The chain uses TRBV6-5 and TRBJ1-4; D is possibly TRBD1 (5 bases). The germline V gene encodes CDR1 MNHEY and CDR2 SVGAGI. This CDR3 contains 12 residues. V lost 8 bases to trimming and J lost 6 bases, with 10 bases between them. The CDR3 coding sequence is TGTGCCAGCGGCAGGGACCATGAAAAACTGTTTTTT. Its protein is CASGRDHEKLFF.

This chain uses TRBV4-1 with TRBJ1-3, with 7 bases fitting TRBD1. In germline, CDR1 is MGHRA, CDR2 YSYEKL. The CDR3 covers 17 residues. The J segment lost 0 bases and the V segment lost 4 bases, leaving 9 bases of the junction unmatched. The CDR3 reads CASSPAPRGSSGNTIYF. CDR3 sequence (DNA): TGCGCCAGCAGCCCAGCACCCAGGGGGAGCTCTGGAAACACCATATATTTT.

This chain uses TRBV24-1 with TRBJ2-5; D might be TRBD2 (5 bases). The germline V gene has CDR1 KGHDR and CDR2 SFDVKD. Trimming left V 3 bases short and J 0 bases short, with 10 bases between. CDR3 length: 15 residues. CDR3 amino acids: CATSDPGGYQETQYF. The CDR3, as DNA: TGTGCCACCAGTGATCCCGGCGGGTACCAAGAGACCCAGTACTTC.

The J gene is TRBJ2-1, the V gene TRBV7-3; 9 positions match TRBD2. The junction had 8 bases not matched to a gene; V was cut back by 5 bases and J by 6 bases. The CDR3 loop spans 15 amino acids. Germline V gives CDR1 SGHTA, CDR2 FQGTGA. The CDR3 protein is CASSATSGGPNEQFF. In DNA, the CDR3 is TGTGCCAGCAGCGCGACTAGCGGAGGGCCCAATGAGCAGTTCTTC.

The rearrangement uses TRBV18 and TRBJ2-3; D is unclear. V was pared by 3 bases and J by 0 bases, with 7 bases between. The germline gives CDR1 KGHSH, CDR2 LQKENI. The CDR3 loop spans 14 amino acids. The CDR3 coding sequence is TGTGCCAGCTCACCCGATCTGAGCACAGATACGCAGTATTTT. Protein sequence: CASSPDLSTDTQYF.

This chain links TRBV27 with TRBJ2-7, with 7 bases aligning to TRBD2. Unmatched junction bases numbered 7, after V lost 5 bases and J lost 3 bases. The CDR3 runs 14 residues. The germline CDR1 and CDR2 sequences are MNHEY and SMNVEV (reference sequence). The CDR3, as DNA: TGTGCCAGCAGTGCTAGCGGTTTAATCTACGAGCAGTACTTC. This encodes CASSASGLIYEQYF.

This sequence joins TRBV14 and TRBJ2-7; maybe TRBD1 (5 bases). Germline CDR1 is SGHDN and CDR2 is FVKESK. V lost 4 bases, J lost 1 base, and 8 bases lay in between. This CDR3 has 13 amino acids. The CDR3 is CASSRQGSYEQYF. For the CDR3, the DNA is TGTGCCAGCAGCCGGCAGGGTTCCTACGAGCAGTACTTC.

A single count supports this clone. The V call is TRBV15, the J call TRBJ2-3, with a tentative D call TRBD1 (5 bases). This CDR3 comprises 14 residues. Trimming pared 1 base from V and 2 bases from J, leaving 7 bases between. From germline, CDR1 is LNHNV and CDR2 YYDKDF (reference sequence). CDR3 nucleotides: TGTGCCACCAGCAGAGGACAGTCCACAGATACGCAGTATTTT. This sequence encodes CATSRGQSTDTQYF.

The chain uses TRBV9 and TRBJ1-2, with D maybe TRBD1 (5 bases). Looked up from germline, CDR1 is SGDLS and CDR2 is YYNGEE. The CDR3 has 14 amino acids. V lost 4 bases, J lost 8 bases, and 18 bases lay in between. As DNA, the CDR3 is TGTGCCAGCAGCCCCGGGGGGGGTCTCGGCGGCTACACCTTC. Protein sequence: CASSPGGGLGGYTF.